Described below is a single T cell receptor (beta chain) sequence and its context. CDR1 and CDR2 (germline): SGHRS, YFSETQ. V lost 3 bases, J lost 3 bases, and 5 bases stayed unmatched. The CDR3 has 15 amino acids. The record originates from a study of T cell changes during pregnancy in multiple sclerosis. Method: immunoSEQ multiplex PCR; TCRdb's copy keeps in-frame clones and lacks some. The sample has around 60,000 clones, 91% seen once; the top ten hold about 0.5%. The sample here was CD4+ T cells from peripheral blood mononuclear cells, taken after pregnancy. The TCR sequence derives from a female donor in good health, enrolled as a control in a pregnancy study. The chain recombines TRBV5-1 with TRBJ2-1; TRBD2 aligns across 8 bases. CDR3 protein: CASSSAGGSYNEQFF. CDR3 DNA sequence: TGCGCCAGCAGCTCGGCGGGAGGCAGCTACAATGAGCAGTTCTTC.